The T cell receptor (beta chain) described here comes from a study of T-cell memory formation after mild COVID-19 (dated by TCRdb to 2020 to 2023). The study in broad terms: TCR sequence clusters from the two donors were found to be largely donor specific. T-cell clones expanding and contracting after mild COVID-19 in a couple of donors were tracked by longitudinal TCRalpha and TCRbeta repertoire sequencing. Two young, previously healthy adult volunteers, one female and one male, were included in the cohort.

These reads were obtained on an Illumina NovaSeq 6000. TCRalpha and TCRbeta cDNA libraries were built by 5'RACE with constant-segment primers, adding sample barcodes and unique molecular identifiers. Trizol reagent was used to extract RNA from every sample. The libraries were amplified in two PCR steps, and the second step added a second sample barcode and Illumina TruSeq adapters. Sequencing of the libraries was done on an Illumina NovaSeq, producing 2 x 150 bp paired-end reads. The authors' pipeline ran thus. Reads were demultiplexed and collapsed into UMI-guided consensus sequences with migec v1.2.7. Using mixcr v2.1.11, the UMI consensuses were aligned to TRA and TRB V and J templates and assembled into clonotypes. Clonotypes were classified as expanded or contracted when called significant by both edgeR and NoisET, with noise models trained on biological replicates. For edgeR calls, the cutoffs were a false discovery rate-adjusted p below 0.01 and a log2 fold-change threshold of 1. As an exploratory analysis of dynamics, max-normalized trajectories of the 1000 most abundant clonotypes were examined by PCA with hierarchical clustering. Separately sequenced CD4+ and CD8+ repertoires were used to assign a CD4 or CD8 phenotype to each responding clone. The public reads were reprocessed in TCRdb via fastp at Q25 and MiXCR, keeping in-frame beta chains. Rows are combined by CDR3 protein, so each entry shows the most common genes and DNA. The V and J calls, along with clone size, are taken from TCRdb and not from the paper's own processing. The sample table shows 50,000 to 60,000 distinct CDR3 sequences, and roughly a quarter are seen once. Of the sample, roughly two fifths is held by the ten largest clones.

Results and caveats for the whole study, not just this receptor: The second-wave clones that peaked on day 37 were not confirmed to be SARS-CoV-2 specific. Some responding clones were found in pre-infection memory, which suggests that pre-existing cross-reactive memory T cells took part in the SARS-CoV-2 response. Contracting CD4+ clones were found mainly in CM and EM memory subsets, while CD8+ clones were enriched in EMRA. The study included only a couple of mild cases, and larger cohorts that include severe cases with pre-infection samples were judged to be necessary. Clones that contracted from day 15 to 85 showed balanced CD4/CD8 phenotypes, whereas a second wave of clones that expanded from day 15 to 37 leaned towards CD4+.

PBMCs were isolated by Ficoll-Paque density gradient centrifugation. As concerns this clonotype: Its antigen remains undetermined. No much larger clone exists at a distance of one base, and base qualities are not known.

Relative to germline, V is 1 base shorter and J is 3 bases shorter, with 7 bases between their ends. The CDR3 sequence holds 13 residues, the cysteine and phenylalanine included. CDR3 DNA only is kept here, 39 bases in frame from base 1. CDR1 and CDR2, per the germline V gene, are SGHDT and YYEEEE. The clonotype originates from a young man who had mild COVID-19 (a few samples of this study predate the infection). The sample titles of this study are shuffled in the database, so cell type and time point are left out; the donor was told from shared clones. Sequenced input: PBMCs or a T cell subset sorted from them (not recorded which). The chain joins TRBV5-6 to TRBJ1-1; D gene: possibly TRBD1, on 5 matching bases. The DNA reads TGTGCCAGCAGCTTGAAGGGGCACACTGAAGCTTTCTTT. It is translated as CASSLKGHTEAFF.